This T cell receptor (beta chain) was recovered during a study of CD8+ T cells in alopecia areata. This clone appeared a single time. RNA extraction was followed by reverse transcription into cDNA, which acted as the sequencing template. Profiled with immunoSEQ multiplex PCR; TCRdb holds only in-frame clones, not every one. The sample lists more than 90,000 clones, roughly two fifths occurring once. Deletions cut 0 bases from V and 2 bases from J, with 13 bases between. The germline gives CDR1 GTSNPN, CDR2 SVGIG (reference sequence). This CDR3 is built from 15 residues. Punch biopsies of lesional scalp, plus peripheral blood, were taken from alopecia areata patients.

The chain joins TRBV30 to TRBJ1-2, with D tentatively TRBD1 (5 bases). The origin of this receptor is a human donor with alopecia areata. Sequenced material: CD4+ T cells sorted from blood. Here the CDR3 DNA reads TGTGCCTGGAGTGTACAAAAGGGGCCCAACTATGGCTACACCTTC. Translated: CAWSVQKGPNYGYTF. Supplemented by reference TRBV30 and TRBJ1-2, the full variable domain reads SQTIHQWPATLVQPVGSPLSLECTVEGTSNPNLYWYRQAAGRGLQLLFYSVGIGQISSEVPQNLSASRPQDRQFILSSKKLLLSDSGFYLCAWSVQKGPNYGYTFGSGTRLTVV.